Listed below are T cell receptor beta chains from one sample, sequenced in a study of blood T cell repertoires in COVID-19. Data came from immunoSEQ multiplex PCR; TCRdb stores just in-frame clones and leaves some out. The table includes about 260,000 clones, about nine tenths detected once. Sequencing was done on a sample of peripheral blood. Receptors were obtained from a man in his forties with active or convalescent COVID-19. The CDR3 runs from the conserved cysteine through the conserved F or W. D genes are given only for firm matches. Not all rows give a size; the values are once, few, many and, for expanded clones, a class.

v_gene	j_gene	d_gene	abundance	CDR3aa	CDR3nt
TRBV5-5	TRBJ2-7	-	-	CASSLASGEGEQYF	TGTGCCAGCAGTCTGGCGTCAGGGGAGGGCGAGCAGTACTTC
TRBV28	TRBJ2-7	-	-	CASAGGALAYEQYF	TGTGCCAGCGCGGGCGGGGCTCTCGCCTACGAGCAGTACTTC
TRBV3-1/TRBV3-2	TRBJ2-1	TRBD2	-	CASSPSGGDSYNEQFF	TGTGCCAGCAGCCCTAGCGGGGGGGACTCCTACAATGAGCAGTTCTTC
TRBV2	TRBJ2-1	TRBD2	-	CASSHAGTSGSNEQFF	TGTGCCAGCAGCCACGCCGGGACTAGCGGGAGTAATGAGCAGTTCTTC
TRBV2	TRBJ2-7	TRBD1	-	CASSGQGPSYEQYF	TGTGCCAGCAGTGGACAGGGGCCATCCTACGAGCAGTACTTC
TRBV30	TRBJ1-5	TRBD1	-	CAWSYRGDQPQHF	TGTGCCTGGAGTTACAGGGGGGATCAGCCCCAGCATTTT
TRBV7-9	TRBJ2-7	TRBD2	-	CASIPAELAGALWHF	TGTGCCAGCATCCCGGCGGAGCTAGCGGGAGCGCTTTGGCACTTC
TRBV4-1	TRBJ2-4	TRBD2	-	CASSQDRGGLAAGVAKNIQYF	TGCGCCAGCAGCCAAGATCGGGGGGGACTAGCGGCTGGGGTAGCCAAAAACATTCAGTACTTC
TRBV9	TRBJ2-3	-	once	CASSRQGLSTDTQYF	TGTGCCAGCAGTCGACAGGGACTTAGCACAGATACGCAGTATTTT
TRBV5-4	TRBJ2-7	TRBD1	few	CASSPTGGAYEQYF	TGTGCCAGCAGTCCAACAGGGGGCGCATACGAGCAGTACTTC
TRBV6-5	TRBJ1-4	-	-	CASSYSGGKLFF	TGTGCCAGCAGTTACTCGGGGGGAAAACTGTTTTTT
TRBV28	TRBJ2-3	-	-	CASSKRFTDTQYF	TGTGCCAGCAGTAAGAGATTCACAGATACGCAGTATTTT
TRBV4-1	TRBJ2-7	-	-	CASSHQDKQYF	TGCGCCAGCAGCCACCAAGACAAGCAGTACTTC
TRBV3-1/TRBV3-2	TRBJ1-6	-	-	CASRSDRYNSPLHF	TGTGCCAGCCGATCCGACAGATATAATTCACCCCTCCACTTT
TRBV12-3/TRBV12-4	TRBJ1-5	-	-	CASSFSEAQPQHF	TGTGCCAGCAGTTTTAGTGAAGCGCAGCCCCAGCATTTT
TRBV6-1	TRBJ1-2	-	-	CASSEAGPSGGYTF	TGTGCCAGCAGTGAAGCGGGGCCTTCGGGTGGCTACACCTTC
TRBV6-5	TRBJ2-7	-	-	CASSSTYEQYF	TGTGCCAGCAGTTCAACCTACGAGCAGTACTTC
TRBV19	TRBJ2-7	-	few	CASSIRAGATYEQYF	TGTGCCAGTAGTATCAGGGCTGGGGCAACCTACGAGCAGTACTTC
TRBV10-2	TRBJ2-7	TRBD1	-	CASSAFGTGGIEQYF	TGCGCCAGCAGTGCCTTCGGGACAGGGGGTATTGAGCAGTACTTC
TRBV11-3	TRBJ1-5	-	-	CASSPQGSDQPQHF	TGTGCCAGCAGCCCCCAGGGCTCCGATCAGCCCCAGCATTTT
TRBV10-2	TRBJ1-1	-	-	CASRGQSFMNTEAFF	TGCGCCAGCAGAGGACAGTCGTTCATGAACACTGAAGCTTTCTTT
TRBV5-5	TRBJ2-5	-	-	CASKLGGWEETQYF	TGTGCCAGCAAACTAGGGGGTTGGGAGGAGACCCAGTACTTC
TRBV29-1	TRBJ2-1	-	-	CSVEMEVKQFF	TGCAGCGTTGAAATGGAGGTTAAGCAGTTCTTC
TRBV6-6	TRBJ1-1	-	-	CASSLPQGTSEAFF	TGTGCCAGCAGTCTCCCCCAGGGGACCTCTGAAGCTTTCTTT
TRBV27	TRBJ2-1	-	once	CASSLTGAHNEQFF	TGTGCCAGCAGTTTAACGGGAGCCCACAATGAGCAGTTCTTC
TRBV10-3	TRBJ2-5	TRBD2	-	CAISETASGPSKETQYF	TGTGCCATCAGTGAAACGGCTAGCGGACCCTCGAAAGAGACCCAGTACTTC
TRBV2	TRBJ2-1	-	-	CASSEADNSYNEQFF	TGTGCCAGCAGTGAAGCGGACAACTCCTACAATGAGCAGTTCTTC
TRBV18	TRBJ1-2	-	-	CASSPAGDGYTF	TGTGCCAGCTCACCGGCGGGGGATGGCTACACCTTC
TRBV10-2	TRBJ1-3	TRBD1	-	CASSESTGTSGNTIYF	TGCGCCAGCAGTGAGTCGACAGGGACCTCTGGAAACACCATATATTTT
TRBV12-3/TRBV12-4	TRBJ2-3	-	-	CASSFLQGTTQYF	TGTGCCAGCAGTTTCTTACAGGGTACGACGCAGTATTTT
TRBV3-1/TRBV3-2	TRBJ2-5	TRBD1	-	CASSQEVGTGGETQYF	TGTGCCAGCAGCCAAGAGGTGGGGACAGGGGGGGAGACCCAGTACTTC
TRBV5-1	TRBJ2-1	TRBD1	-	CASSGRGSYNEQFF	TGCGCCAGCAGCGGCAGGGGGTCGTACAATGAGCAGTTCTTC
TRBV5-5	TRBJ2-1	-	-	CASSLVGAPNEQFF	TGTGCCAGCAGCTTGGTGGGGGCCCCCAATGAGCAGTTCTTC